This T cell receptor beta chain was recorded in a study of cytomegalovirus exposure and HLA in healthy donors (dated by TCRdb to about 2017). Background on the whole study: According to an earlier analysis of 587 of the donors, 150 million to 200 million T cells yielded some 110 million unique TCR beta sequences and 276 Gb of sequence data. HLA typing covered class I and class II loci at four-digit resolution. An early release covering over 500 HLA-typed donors comprised approximately 300 gigabases of sequencing data and approximately 80 million unique TCR sequences. The study profiled the T cell repertoires of under 700 subjects by immunosequencing and related them to cytomegalovirus serostatus. Four to six DR-DQ haplotypes were handled as single units for association and clustering because linkage in the cohort was strong. In the later analysis, no new phenotypic data were used to find candidate immune exposures; instead, reliance was placed on TCR beta sequences and their occurrence across donors. In addition to the first cohort of hundreds of subjects, a separate validation cohort of approximately 130 different subjects was used. In a later analysis, previously published TCR beta repertoires from 670 or so donors were re-analyzed and high-resolution HLA genotyping was added so that TCR occurrence patterns could be studied. Genome-wide SNP genotypes for about 55% of the roughly 670 donors were used in a later genetic analysis, which treated that subset as a discovery cohort. The study combined high-throughput TCR immunosequencing, statistical association of individual TCRs with disease status, and machine learning to predict cytomegalovirus infection status. The number of donors typed differed by locus, with about 629-640 for A, B, C, DRB1 and DQB1, approximately 500 for DQA1, 606 for DPA1, and 400 to 490 for DPB1. Donor age, sex, ethnicity and CMV serostatus were compiled alongside the repertoire data. An earlier analysis of 587 of the donors used high-throughput TCR beta sequencing to judge whether each TCR beta V gene segment behaved as functional or pseudogenic. Of the 300 to 450 genotyped donors, approximately 80% fell in the genetic ancestry cluster associated with self-reported Caucasian donors. All discovery cohort repertoires had been generated using a single sequencing platform. Among approximately 370 genotyped donors of the cohort, an average of approximately 200,000 unique TCR beta nucleotide sequences was sequenced per donor, of which approximately 19% were non-productive. The study was designed to test whether signatures of past pathogen exposure could be identified by cataloging public T cell receptors.

A note on this clone: Its antigen is not yet known.

To prepare the library, the immunoSEQ multiplex PCR assay was applied. For the multiplex PCR, a mixture combining 60 forward primers for TCR Vbeta segments and 13 reverse primers for TCR Jbeta segments was used. A multiplex PCR assay on genomic DNA amplified the CDR3 region of rearranged TCR beta genes. On the Illumina HiSeq System, the amplified TCR beta libraries were sequenced as 87-base-pair reads. The published analysis was carried out like this. A later analysis counted about 80 million unique TCR beta chains across the 666 repertoires, and approximately 11 million of these chains were shared by at least two donors. To remove PCR and sequencing errors, raw reads were error-corrected and collapsed into unique sequences using a nearest-neighbor algorithm that merged closely related sequences. To assign V, D and J gene segments, CDR3 sequences were aligned to IMGT reference sequences. For a sequence to be retained, a match of at least six nucleotides was required to both a V gene segment and a J gene segment. Rearrangements were classified as productive when the CDR3 lacked stop codons and remained in frame with V and J, and all other rearrangements were classified as non-productive. Following IMGT convention, CDR3 was defined as the stretch from the second conserved V-encoded cysteine to the conserved J-encoded phenylalanine. Sequences without an unambiguous match to a single V gene segment were excluded from the earlier analysis of 450 to 650 of the donors. An earlier analysis of almost 600 of the donors classified V segments as functional when productive rearrangements were above 56.7% and as segregating when the standard deviation between donors was above 5%. A statistical classification framework was built to diagnose cytomegalovirus status from the catalog of TCR beta chain sequences. In a later analysis, V and J genes were assigned by comparing TCR nucleotide sequences against IMGT/GENE-DB human TR gene sequences. Using the TCRdist pipeline, a later analysis assigned CDR3 sequences along with most-parsimonious VDJ recombination scenarios. In a later analysis, each TCR beta chain was defined by its CDR3 amino acid sequence together with its V-gene family, and reads without a unique V-gene family were excluded. To address suspected cross-contamination and a sequencing artifact, a later analysis removed some 620 highly shared, low-generation-probability nucleotide sequences. In a later analysis, a clonal expansion index for each public chain was calculated from normalized within-repertoire ranks of inferred template counts. Generation probabilities in a later analysis came from a VDJ recombination model fitted to out-of-frame rearrangements, and those results were checked against IGoR. In a later analysis, hypergeometric tests were used to score TCR-TCR, TCR-HLA and TCR-CMV co-occurrence, with a repertoire-size bias correction applied to TCR pairs. A later analysis estimated false discovery rates by permuting HLA or CMV assignments 20 times. A later analysis grouped co-occurring TCRs with DBSCAN, adding TCRdist sequence similarity when clustering within HLA-allele-positive subsets. Repertoires with fewer than 30,000 or more than 120,000 public chains were left out of co-occurrence clustering, as were a handful of repertoires with anomalous nucleotide sharing. The immuneACCESS repertoire file appears here via TCRdb, limited to in-frame rearrangements. These files lack a portion of the clones; in checked studies, under half of the deficit traces to unresolved V genes, and the cause of the others is not known. The DNA gave D and trimming, while V, J and clone size come from that table. This sample's table lists roughly 120,000 clones. The ten top clones hold 2.5% to 3% of the sample.

For CDR1 and CDR2, the germline V gene lists SGHDT and YYEEEE. V and J are truncated by 0 bases and 3 bases respectively, leaving an intervening sequence of 10 bases. From its cysteine to its phenylalanine, the CDR3 spans 14 amino acids. Only the CDR3 part of the read is kept: 42 bases, read in frame from the first base. What the work shows at the level of the full study, not this receptor alone: Assigning TCR associations to individual alleles was difficult when HLA alleles, especially DR and DQ, strongly co-occurred. At a false discovery rate of 0.05, a later analysis linked 16,951 TCR beta sequences to specific HLA alleles. According to a later genetic analysis, donors in an Asian-associated ancestry cluster had fewer N-insertions in productive TCRs than the roughly 670-donor mean. Roughly uniform sequencing depth across donors was assumed in presence/absence analyses, although this assumption may not hold. The classifier was reported to diagnose cytomegalovirus status with high specificity and sensitivity in both the original cohort and the validation cohort. In the study, approximately 160 TCR beta chains were listed as associated with cytomegalovirus. The authors suggested that the approach could potentially be generalized to other disease states and immunological phenotypes. The sequencing pipeline was judged likely to have produced a cluster of highly shared sequence variants as a technical artifact. In a later analysis, the rate of TCR association differed among HLA loci, with DRB1 alleles having the most associated TCRs and HLA-C alleles having the fewest. An earlier analysis of approximately 540 of the donors showed that most TCR beta V segments appeared in productive rearrangements either about 87% or about 30% of the time, which broadly matched IMGT annotations. A further reported finding was that TCR beta sequences accurately predicted the HLA-A and HLA-B alleles for most subjects in the first cohort. An association between a missense DCLRE1C variant and V-gene and J-gene trimming of TCR beta chains was found in a later genetic analysis and replicated in an independent cohort. Some 15 rarely observed V segments, including chromosome 9 orphons, were excluded from the earlier analysis of approximately 600 of the donors because counts were too low. Most TCR sequences were observed very rarely across donors, whereas some public TCRs were present in many individuals. Correlated functional status among segregating V segments might be attributable to linkage disequilibrium, but an unknown experimental factor could not be ruled out. A later analysis found that most CMV-associated TCR beta chains appeared HLA-restricted, with HLA associations seemingly driven largely by CMV exposure. This cohort had only TCR beta chains sequenced, and the lack of alpha or paired-chain data limited which features could be detected. The only immune exposure information available for the cohort was CMV serostatus. In vitro tests confirmed that three of the cytomegalovirus-associated TCR beta chains recognize cytomegalovirus antigens. Several of the top co-occurrence clusters appeared to be linked to parvovirus B19, influenza, CMV and Epstein-Barr virus, according to a later analysis. Because some donors lacked HLA typing at each locus, the association tests relied only on the typed subset. In a later analysis, HLA-associated TCR beta chains showed more clonal expansion and lower generation probabilities than non-associated chains that were equally common. The 87-base-pair reads could not distinguish some IMGT-functional V segments, including TRBV6-2 and TRBV6-3, so those segments were excluded.

The cohort consisted of 670 or so healthy bone marrow donors. Cohort members were all nominally healthy when sampled, although unrecorded immune exposures were likely present. The donor was CMV seronegative and belonged to the group of over 350 seronegative cohort members. Every donor gave a peripheral blood sample, and the peripheral blood mononuclear cells from that sample were used for TCR beta sequencing. The Qiagen DNeasy Blood Extraction Kit was used to extract genomic DNA from the blood cell samples. Material: PBMCs. The V and J segments used are TRBV5-6 and TRBJ2-7, with a weak D call of TRBD2 (6 bases match). This TCR derives from a man aged 25 to 40 in good health and CMV-seronegative. The encoded CDR3 is CASSLGGEVYEQYF. The DNA sequence is as follows: TGTGCCAGCAGCTTGGGAGGGGAGGTCTACGAGCAGTACTTC.